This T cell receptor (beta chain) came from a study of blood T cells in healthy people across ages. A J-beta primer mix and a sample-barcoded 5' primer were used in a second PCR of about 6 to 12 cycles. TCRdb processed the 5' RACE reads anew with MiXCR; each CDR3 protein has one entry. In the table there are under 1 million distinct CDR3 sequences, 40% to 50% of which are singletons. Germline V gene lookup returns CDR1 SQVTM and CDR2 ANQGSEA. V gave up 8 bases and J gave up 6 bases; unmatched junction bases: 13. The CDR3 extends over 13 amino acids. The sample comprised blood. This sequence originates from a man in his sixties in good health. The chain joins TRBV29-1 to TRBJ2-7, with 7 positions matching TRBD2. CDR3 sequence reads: CSCDEREGGEQYF. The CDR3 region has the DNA TGCAGCTGTGATGAGCGGGAAGGTGGCGAGCAGTACTTC.